The subject of this entry is one T cell receptor beta chain. Antigen: not known. The J segment lost 1 base and the V segment lost 6 bases, leaving 6 bases of the junction unmatched. CDR3 length: 15 amino acids. Germline-derived CDR1 and CDR2 are LNHDA and SQIVND (reference sequence). Sampling times: baseline, cycle 4 day 1, cycle 7 day 1. This sample was included in a study of OX40 agonist ivuxolimab in advanced cancers. Study details: Patient treatment consisted of intravenous ivuxolimab administration every 2 weeks at 0.01 to 10 mg/kg. Overall study results and limits: At doses 0.1 to 3.0 mg/kg, CD4+ and CD8+ clones expanded. Normalized T-cell clonal expansion was also low in a subset of nonresponders.

TCRdb's table, derived via immunoSEQ multiplex PCR, lists solely in-frame clones and lacks some. The repertoire includes about 38,000 clones, approximately 80% of them detected once, and roughly a fifth sits in the top ten. Sequencing used CD4+ or CD8+ T cells sorted from blood, obtained in a trial of the OX40 agonist ivuxolimab. This chain joins TRBV19 and TRBJ1-3, with 7 bases fitting TRBD1. The TCR originated in an adult with an advanced solid tumor such as melanoma, head and neck, liver or kidney cancer. The CDR3 loop reads CASRETGASGNTIYF. In DNA form, the CDR3 reads TGTGCCAGTAGGGAAACAGGGGCATCTGGAAACACCATATATTTT.